These T cell receptor beta chains were read from a single sample in a study of blood T cell repertoires in COVID-19. Sequencing was performed with immunoSEQ multiplex PCR; in TCRdb, only in-frame clones are kept and a portion is missing. This table holds approximately 46,000 clones, under 95% found once. Sequences were obtained from peripheral blood. The receptor set was obtained from a man between 70 and 80 years old with active COVID-19. Each CDR3 is given with its conserved first and last residue. The D gene is left open where the match is weak. Clone size appears in some rows only: once, few, many, or a class for an expanded clone.

TRBJ1-3 . 15 TRBV11-2 . TGTGCCAGCAGCTTAGTACTGAGCTCTGGAAACACCATATATTTT CASSLVLSSGNTIYF
TRBJ2-7 TRBD1 14 TRBV6-5 . TGTGCCAGCTCTCGGACAGGGGGCTGGTACGAGCAGTACTTC CASSRTGGWYEQYF
TRBJ1-1 . 15 TRBV28 . TGTGCCAGCAGTTTCTCGGGGGGGGAGGGCACTGAAGCTTTCTTT CASSFSGGEGTEAFF
TRBJ1-2 . 15 TRBV4-3 . TGCGCCAGCAGCCCTCAAAAAAGCGTCGTCTATGGCTACACCTTC CASSPQKSVVYGYTF
TRBJ2-2 . 13 TRBV7-8 once TGTGCCAGCAGCTTAGTTGGGGGGATGGAGCTGTTTTTT CASSLVGGMELFF
TRBJ1-6 TRBD1 15 TRBV19 . TGTGCCAGTACCCGGGACAGGGGAACGAATTCACCCCTCCACTTT CASTRDRGTNSPLHF
TRBJ1-1 . 16 TRBV27 . TGTGCCAGCAGTTTTTCCGTCGGGGGGGGGCGAACTGAAGCTTTCTTT CASSFSVGGGRTEAFF
TRBJ2-5 . 12 TRBV24-1 . TGTGCCACCAGTGTTGGAGGGGAGACCCAGTACTTC CATSVGGETQYF
TRBJ2-1 TRBD2 18 TRBV5-1 . TGCGCCAGCAGCCCCCCTCCGGGACTAGCGGGGGGTTACAATGAGCAGTTCTTC CASSPPPGLAGGYNEQFF
TRBJ2-3 . 12 TRBV6-5 . TGTGCCAGCAGTTCCACGGCGGGTACGCAGTATTTT CASSSTAGTQYF
TRBJ2-2 TRBD2 16 TRBV3-1/TRBV3-2 . TGTGCCAGCAGCCCTGGGGGGGGAAAGGACACCGGGGAGCTGTTTTTT CASSPGGGKDTGELFF
TRBJ2-1 TRBD1 15 TRBV3-1/TRBV3-2 few TGTGCCAGCAGCCTTACCGGGACAGGGTTAGATGAGCAGTTCTTC CASSLTGTGLDEQFF
TRBJ2-7 . 14 TRBV5-4 few TGTGCCAGCAGCCCCCACAGGGACTCCTACGAGCAGTACTTC CASSPHRDSYEQYF
TRBJ1-1 TRBD1 15 TRBV5-1 . TGCGCCAGCAGCGATCCAACAGGGGGGAACACTGAAGCTTTCTTT CASSDPTGGNTEAFF
TRBJ2-7 TRBD1 15 TRBV6-5 . TGTGCCAGCAGGGATGGACAGGGGTATTTCTACGAGCAGTACTTC CASRDGQGYFYEQYF
TRBJ2-7 . 14 TRBV5-1 . TGCGCCAGCAAATTCGATGAATACGGCTACGAGCAGTACTTC CASKFDEYGYEQYF
TRBJ1-1 . 18 TRBV21-1 . TGTGCCAGCAGCAACCGGGACAGGGCCGGATGGGGTGCCACTGAAGCTTTCTTT CASSNRDRAGWGATEAFF
TRBJ2-7 TRBD2 15 TRBV4-1 . TGCGCCAGCAGCCAAGAGGAGGGACTAGCGTTCGAGCAGTACTTC CASSQEEGLAFEQYF
TRBJ1-6 . 15 TRBV30 . TGTGCCTGGAAGGGGGACCCCCTTGATAATTCACCCCTCCACTTT CAWKGDPLDNSPLHF
TRBJ2-7 TRBD2 15 TRBV16 once TGTGCCAGCAGCCAATTGGGCCGGGGGGGAAGAGAGCAGTACTTC CASSQLGRGGREQYF
TRBJ1-3 . 14 TRBV18 . TGTGCCAGCTCACCGACAGGCTCTGGAAACACCATATATTTT CASSPTGSGNTIYF
TRBJ2-7 . 15 TRBV14 . TGTGCCAGCAGCCCACGGGGCAGGGGGGCTAGAGAGCAGTACTTC CASSPRGRGAREQYF
TRBJ1-2 . 17 TRBV12-2 . TGTGCAAGTCGCTTACCGACCGACAGGGGGCCTAACTATGGCTACACCTTC CASRLPTDRGPNYGYTF
TRBJ1-1 TRBD1 15 TRBV3-1/TRBV3-2 once TGTGCCAGCAGCCCGCCGGGACAGGGGTTCACTGAAGCTTTCTTT CASSPPGQGFTEAFF
TRBJ2-5 TRBD2 17 TRBV5-5 once TGTGCCAGCAGCTTGGGAGGACTAGCGGGGGATCAAGAGACCCAGTACTTC CASSLGGLAGDQETQYF
TRBJ1-6 . 14 TRBV5-1 . TGCGCCAGCAGCGGCGGGACGGTCAATTCACCCCTCCACTTT CASSGGTVNSPLHF
TRBJ1-2 TRBD1 14 TRBV11-2 . TGTGCCAGCATCCCAGGGGGACAGGGATATGGCTACACCTTC CASIPGGQGYGYTF
TRBJ1-2 . 13 TRBV6-5 . TGTGCCAGCAGCCAGCCCCAGTCGGGGGGCTACACCTTC CASSQPQSGGYTF
TRBJ2-7 TRBD2 14 TRBV5-1 . TGCGCCAGCAGCATTAGCGGGGGACAGTACGAGCAGTACTTC CASSISGGQYEQYF
TRBJ1-1 . 16 TRBV3-1/TRBV3-2 . TGTGCCAGCAGCCAAGCTAGGTGGACATGGAACACTGAAGCTTTCTTT CASSQARWTWNTEAFF
TRBJ1-4 . 13 TRBV5-4 few TGTGCCAGCAGTTCGAACCCGGGTGAAAAACTGTTTTTT CASSSNPGEKLFF
TRBJ2-1 TRBD2 15 TRBV27 . TGTGCCAGCAGTTCACTAGCGGGGTTTTACAATGAGCAGTTCTTC CASSSLAGFYNEQFF
TRBJ1-2 . 13 TRBV19 . TGTGCCAGTGCCGGTGGGACAATCTATGGCTACACCTTC CASAGGTIYGYTF
TRBJ2-2 TRBD1 16 TRBV29-1 . TGCAGCGCCTCCGGGACAGGGGGCTTTAACACCGGGGAGCTGTTTTTT CSASGTGGFNTGELFF
TRBJ1-5 . 13 TRBV7-9 once TGTGCCAGCAGCTTCAGGGACAATCAGCCCCAGCATTTT CASSFRDNQPQHF
TRBJ1-2 . 13 TRBV5-1 . TGCGCCAGCAGCTTGGTTCTACAGGATGGCTACACCTTC CASSLVLQDGYTF